Following are 10 T cell receptor beta chains from one sample sequenced in a study of blood T cell repertoires in COVID-19 (dated by TCRdb to 2018 to 2020). The library relied on the immunoSEQ multiplex PCR assay. The clones in this table, taken by TCRdb from immuneACCESS, are in-frame only. Not every clone is retained; where verified, under half of the shortfall comes from an unresolved V gene, and the cause of the rest is unknown. This sample comprises roughly 300,000 clones, under 90% of them detected only once. Clones ranked in the top ten supply about 10% of the sample. The sample taken for sequencing was PBMCs or T cells enriched from blood (not recorded which). These TCRs come from a woman younger than 35 who had recovered from COVID-19.

V usage is TRBV7-6 and J usage is TRBJ2-2, with D unresolved. The CDR3 is 14 residues long. V was trimmed by 3 bases and J by 4 bases, leaving 9 bases between them. Germline V gives CDR1 SGHVS, CDR2 FNYEAQ. For the CDR3, the DNA is TGTGCCAGCAGCTTTAGGCGGTCCACCGGGGAGCTGTTTTTT. Amino acids: CASSFRRSTGELFF.

This clone has more than one count but fewer than ten. The rearrangement links TRBV7-9 to TRBJ2-3, with D hard to call. V lost 3 bases and J lost 2, with 9 bases in between. This CDR3 comprises 14 residues. CDR1 is SEHNR and CDR2 is FQNEAQ in the germline V gene (reference sequence). CDR3 nucleotide sequence: TGTGCCAGCAGCTTTAATCCCTACACAGATACGCAGTATTTT. Amino acid sequence: CASSFNPYTDTQYF.

The CDR3: CASSLFGAENQPQHF. The CDR3 region has the DNA TGTGCCAGCAGTTTATTTGGGGCAGAGAATCAGCCCCAGCATTTT. The V and J genes are TRBV28 and TRBJ1-5; tentatively, D is TRBD1 (5 bases). The CDR3 length is 15 residues. The germline V gene encodes CDR1 MDHEN and CDR2 SYDVKM. The germline V and J ends were trimmed by 1 base and 4 bases, with 11 bases remaining between them.

The chain employs TRBV27 and TRBJ1-6; 8 nucleotides align to TRBD1. The length of the CDR3 is 14 residues. Unmatched junction bases numbered 3, after V lost 4 bases and J lost 7 bases. Germline CDR1 and CDR2: MNHEY and SMNVEV (reference sequence). CDR3 protein: CASSWTGSNSPLHF. CDR3 coding DNA: TGTGCCAGCAGTTGGACAGGGAGCAATTCACCCCTCCACTTT.

This clone was counted a few times. The gene calls are TRBV9 and TRBJ1-2, with D perhaps TRBD1 (6 bases). With 0 bases removed from V and 7 bases from J, the gap between germline ends came to 19 bases. Germline V gives CDR1 SGDLS, CDR2 YYNGEE. The CDR3 loop spans 16 amino acids. CDR3 loop: CASSVVVRVRGGGYTF. CDR3 bases: TGTGCCAGCAGCGTAGTAGTTCGGGTCAGGGGCGGTGGCTACACCTTC.

This clone is a singleton in its sample. The chain links TRBV14 to TRBJ2-7, with 8 positions matching TRBD2. CDR3 length: 18 amino acids. V was clipped by 2 bases and J by 6 bases; unmatched bases: 18. Germline assignment: CDR1 SGHDN and CDR2 FVKESK. As DNA, the CDR3 is TGTGCCAGCAGCCAAAATTTTCTCGTAGCGGGGCCCCTTGGCGAGCAGTACTTC. Encoded protein: CASSQNFLVAGPLGEQYF.

The chain's CDR3 is CASHGNGDEKLFF. Here the CDR3 DNA reads TGCGCCAGTCACGGTAACGGGGATGAAAAACTGTTTTTT. The rearrangement joins TRBV10-2 to TRBJ1-4; D unclear. Trimming removed 9 bases at V and 6 bases at J, with 14 bases between. CDR1 and CDR2 (germline): WSHSY, SAAADI. The CDR3 runs to 13 residues.

The CDR3 DNA sequence: TGTGCCAGCAGCCCGGACACCCCGAACTATGGCTACACCTTC. Encoded protein: CASSPDTPNYGYTF. This chain joins TRBV7-9 and TRBJ1-2; perhaps TRBD1 as D (5 bases). The germline V and J ends were trimmed by 5 bases and 2 bases, with 12 bases remaining between them. CDR1 SEHNR and CDR2 FQNEAQ come from the germline V gene (reference sequence). This CDR3 comprises 14 residues.

The table lists this clone with a count of one. The gene calls are TRBV7-2 and TRBJ2-7; tentatively, D is TRBD2 (6 bases). CDR1 is SGHTA and CDR2 is FQGNSA in the germline V gene. The CDR3 has 15 amino acids. The V and J ends lost 5 bases and 0 bases respectively, with 14 bases between them. The CDR3 protein is CASSVASDSSYEQYF. DNA of the CDR3: TGTGCCAGCAGCGTGGCTAGCGATAGCTCCTACGAGCAGTACTTC.

This rearrangement joins TRBV5-6 to TRBJ2-1, with TRBD2 identical over 8 bases. The germline V gene encodes CDR1 SGHDT and CDR2 YYEEEE. Unmatched junction bases numbered 7, after V lost 3 bases and J lost 5 bases. This CDR3 has 15 amino acids. The CDR3 DNA reads TGTGCCAGCAGCTATGTAGCGGGGATAAACAATGAGCAGTTCTTC. It yields the protein CASSYVAGINNEQFF.